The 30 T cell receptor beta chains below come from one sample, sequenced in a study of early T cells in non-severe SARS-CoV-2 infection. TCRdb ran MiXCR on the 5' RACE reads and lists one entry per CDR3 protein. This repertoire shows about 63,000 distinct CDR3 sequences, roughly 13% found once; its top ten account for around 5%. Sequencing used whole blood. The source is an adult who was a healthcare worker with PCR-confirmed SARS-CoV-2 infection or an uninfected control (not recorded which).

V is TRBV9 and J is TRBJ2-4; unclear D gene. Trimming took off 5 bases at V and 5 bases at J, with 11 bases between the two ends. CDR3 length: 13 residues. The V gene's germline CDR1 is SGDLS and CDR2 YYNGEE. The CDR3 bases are TGTGCCAGCAGTCGTCAGTCCGAAAACATTCAGTACTTC. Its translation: CASSRQSENIQYF. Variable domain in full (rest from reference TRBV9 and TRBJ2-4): DSGVTQTPKHLITATGQRVTLRCSPRSGDLSVYWYQQSLDQGLQFLIQYYNGEERAKGNILERFSAQQFPDLHSELNLSSLELGDSALYFCASSRQSENIQYFGAGTRLSVL.

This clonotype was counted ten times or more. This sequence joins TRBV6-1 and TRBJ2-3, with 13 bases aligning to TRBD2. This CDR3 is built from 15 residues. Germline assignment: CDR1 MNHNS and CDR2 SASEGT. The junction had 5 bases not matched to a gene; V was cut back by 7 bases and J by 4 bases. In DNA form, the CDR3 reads TGTGCCAGCACCGGACTAGCGGGGGCATCAGATACGCAGTATTTT. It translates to CASTGLAGASDTQYF.

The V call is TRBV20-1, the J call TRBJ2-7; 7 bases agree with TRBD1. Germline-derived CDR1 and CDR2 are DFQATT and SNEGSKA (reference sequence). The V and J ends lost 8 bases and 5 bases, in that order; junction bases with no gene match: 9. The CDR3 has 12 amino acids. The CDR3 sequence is CSPTRDSHEQYF. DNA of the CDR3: TGCAGTCCCACCCGGGACAGCCACGAGCAGTACTTC.

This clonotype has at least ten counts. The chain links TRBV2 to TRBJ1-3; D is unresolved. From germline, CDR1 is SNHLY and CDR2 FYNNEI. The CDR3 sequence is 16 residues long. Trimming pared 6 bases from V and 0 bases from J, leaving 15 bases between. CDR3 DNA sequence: TGTGCCAGCAGCGGGCAGAGTCTGAGCTCTGGAAACACCATATATTTT. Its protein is CASSGQSLSSGNTIYF.

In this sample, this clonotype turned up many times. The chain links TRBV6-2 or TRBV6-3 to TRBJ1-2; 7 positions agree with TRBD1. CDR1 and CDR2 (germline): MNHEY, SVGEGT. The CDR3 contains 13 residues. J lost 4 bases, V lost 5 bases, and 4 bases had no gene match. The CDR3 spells CASSLAGGYGYTF. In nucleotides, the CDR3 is TGTGCCAGCAGTCTCGCAGGGGGCTATGGCTACACCTTC.

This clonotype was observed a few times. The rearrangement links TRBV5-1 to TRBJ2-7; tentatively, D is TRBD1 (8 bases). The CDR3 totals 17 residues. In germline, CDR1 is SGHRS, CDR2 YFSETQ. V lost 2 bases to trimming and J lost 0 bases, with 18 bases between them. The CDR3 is CASSFGGDRTLSYEQYF. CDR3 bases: TGCGCCAGCAGCTTTGGGGGGGACAGGACCCTCTCCTACGAGCAGTACTTC.

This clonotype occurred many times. DNA for the CDR3: TGCGCCAGCAGCTTGGGGGGACCTCGCGAAGATACGCAGTATTTT. Its protein is CASSLGGPREDTQYF. This rearrangement joins TRBV5-1 to TRBJ2-3, with D perhaps assigned TRBD1 or TRBD2 (5 bases each). Deletions cut 0 bases from V and 5 bases from J, with 13 bases between. CDR1 SGHRS and CDR2 YFSETQ come from the germline V gene. This CDR3 has 15 residues.

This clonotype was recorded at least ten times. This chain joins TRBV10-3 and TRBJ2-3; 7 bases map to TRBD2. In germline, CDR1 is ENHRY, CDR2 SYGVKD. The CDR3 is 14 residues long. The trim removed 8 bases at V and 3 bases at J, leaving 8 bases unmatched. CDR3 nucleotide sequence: TGTGCCATCGGGAGGGGAGGGGTAACAGATACGCAGTATTTT. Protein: CAIGRGGVTDTQYF.

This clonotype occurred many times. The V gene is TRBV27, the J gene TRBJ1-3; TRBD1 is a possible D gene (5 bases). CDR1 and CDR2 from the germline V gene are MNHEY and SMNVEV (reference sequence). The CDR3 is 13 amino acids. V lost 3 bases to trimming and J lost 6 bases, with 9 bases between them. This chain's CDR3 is CASSFPGANTIYF. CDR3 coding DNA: TGTGCCAGCAGTTTCCCCGGGGCAAACACCATATATTTT.

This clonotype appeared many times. The CDR3 sequence is CASSDGSGGTDTQYF. The CDR3 DNA reads TGTGCCAGCAGTGACGGTAGCGGGGGAACAGATACGCAGTATTTT. This chain joins TRBV6-4 and TRBJ2-3; 9 nucleotides match TRBD2. Germline CDR1 MRHNA, CDR2 SNTAGT. With 2 bases clipped from V and 3 bases from J, the junction kept 3 bases outside the gene matches. CDR3 size: 15 residues.

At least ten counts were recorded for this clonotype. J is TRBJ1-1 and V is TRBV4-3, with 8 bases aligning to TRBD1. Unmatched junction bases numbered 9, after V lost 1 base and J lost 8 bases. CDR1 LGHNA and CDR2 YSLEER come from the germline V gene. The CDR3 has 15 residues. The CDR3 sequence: CASSQGARQGTEAFF. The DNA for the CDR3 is TGCGCCAGCAGCCAAGGCGCTAGACAGGGGACCGAAGCTTTCTTT.

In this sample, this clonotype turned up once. The CDR3 sequence: CASSFRREAYGYTF. DNA of the CDR3: TGTGCCAGCAGTTTCCGCAGGGAGGCCTATGGCTACACCTTC. This chain connects TRBV12-3 or TRBV12-4 to TRBJ1-2, with a weak D call TRBD1 (5 bases). The CDR3 totals 14 residues. The germline V and J ends were trimmed by 3 bases and 4 bases, with 12 bases remaining between them.

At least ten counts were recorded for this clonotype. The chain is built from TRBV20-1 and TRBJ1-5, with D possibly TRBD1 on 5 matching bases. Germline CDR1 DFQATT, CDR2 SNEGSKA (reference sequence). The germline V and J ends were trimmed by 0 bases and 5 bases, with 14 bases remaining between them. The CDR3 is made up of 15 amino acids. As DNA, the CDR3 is TGCAGTGCTAGAGATTCCAGGGTTTCCGATCAGCCCCAGCATTTT. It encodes CSARDSRVSDQPQHF.

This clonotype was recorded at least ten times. In DNA, the CDR3 is TGCAGTGCGTGGGGACAAGGGGTGGGTTACGAGCAGTACTTC. The encoded protein is CSAWGQGVGYEQYF. The chain recombines TRBV20-1 with TRBJ2-7, with D maybe TRBD1 (6 bases). Germline V gene sequence: CDR1 DFQATT, CDR2 SNEGSKA (reference sequence). The CDR3 sequence is 14 residues long. With 6 bases removed from V and 4 bases from J, the gap between germline ends came to 19 bases.

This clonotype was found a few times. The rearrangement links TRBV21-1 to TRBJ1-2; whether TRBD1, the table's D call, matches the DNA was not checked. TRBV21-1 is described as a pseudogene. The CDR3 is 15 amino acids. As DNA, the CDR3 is TGTGCCAGCAGCAAACGAGAACGGGGCCGGTATGGCTACACCTTC. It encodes CASSKRERGRYGYTF.

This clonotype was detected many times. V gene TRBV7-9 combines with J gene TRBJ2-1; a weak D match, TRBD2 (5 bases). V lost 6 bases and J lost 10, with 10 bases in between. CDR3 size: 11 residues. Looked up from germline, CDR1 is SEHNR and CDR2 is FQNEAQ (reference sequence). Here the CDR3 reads CASRGSEEQFF. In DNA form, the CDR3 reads TGTGCCAGCAGAGGGAGTGAAGAGCAGTTCTTC.

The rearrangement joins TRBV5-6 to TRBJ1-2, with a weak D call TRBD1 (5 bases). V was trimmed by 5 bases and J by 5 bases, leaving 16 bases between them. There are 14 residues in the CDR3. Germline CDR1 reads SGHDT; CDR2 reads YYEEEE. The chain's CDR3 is CASRDGGRIYGYTF. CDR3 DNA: TGTGCCAGCAGAGACGGGGGACGGATTTATGGCTACACCTTC.

The CDR3 nucleotides are TGTGCCAGCAGCTCACATCCGGGACAGGGCACAGATACGCAGTATTTT. Amino acid sequence: CASSSHPGQGTDTQYF. The J gene is TRBJ2-3, the V gene TRBV7-2; 8 nucleotides match TRBD1. The CDR3 covers 16 residues. Germline loops: CDR1 SGHTA, CDR2 FQGNSA. Trimming took 4 bases from V and 1 from J; bases not matched to a gene: 7. The whole variable domain, remainder taken from reference TRBV7-2 and TRBJ2-3, is GAGVSQSPSNKVTEKGKDVELRCDPISGHTALYWYRQSLGQGLEFLIYFQGNSAPDKSGLPSDRFSAERTGGSVSTLTIQRTQQEDSAVYLCASSSHPGQGTDTQYFGPGTRLTVL.

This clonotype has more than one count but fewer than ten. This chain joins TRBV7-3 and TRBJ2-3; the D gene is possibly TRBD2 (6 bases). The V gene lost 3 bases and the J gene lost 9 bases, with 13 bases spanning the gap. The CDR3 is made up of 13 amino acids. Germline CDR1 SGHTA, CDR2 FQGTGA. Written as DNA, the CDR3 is TGTGCCAGCAGCTTTCGCCCGGGAGAGACGCAGTATTTT. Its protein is CASSFRPGETQYF. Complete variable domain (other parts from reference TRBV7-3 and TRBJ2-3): GAGVSQTPSNKVTEKGKYVELRCDPISGHTALYWYRQSLGQGPEFLIYFQGTGAADDSGLPNDRFFAVRPEGSVSTLKIQRTERGDSAVYLCASSFRPGETQYFGPGTRLTVL.

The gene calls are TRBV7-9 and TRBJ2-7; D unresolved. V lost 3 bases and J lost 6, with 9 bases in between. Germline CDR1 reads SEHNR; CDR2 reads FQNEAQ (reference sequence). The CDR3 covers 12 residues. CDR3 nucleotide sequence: TGTGCCAGCAGCTTTGGGGTTGGCGAGCAGTACTTC. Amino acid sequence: CASSFGVGEQYF.

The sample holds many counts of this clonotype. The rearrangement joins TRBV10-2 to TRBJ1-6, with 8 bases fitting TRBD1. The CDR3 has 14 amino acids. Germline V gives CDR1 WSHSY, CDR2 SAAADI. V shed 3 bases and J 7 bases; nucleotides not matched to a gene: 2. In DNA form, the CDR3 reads TGCGCCAGCAGTGACAGGGGGCTCAATTCACCCCTCCACTTT. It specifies CASSDRGLNSPLHF.

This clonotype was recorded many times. CDR3 sequence: CASSPSERTSQETQYF. The CDR3 coding sequence is TGTGCCAGCAGCCCTTCGGAGCGGACGTCTCAAGAGACCCAGTACTTC. The gene calls are TRBV3-1 and TRBJ2-5; D may be TRBD2 (5 bases). The V end was cut by 4 bases, the J end by 2 bases, with 17 bases between. The length of the CDR3 is 16 residues. Germline V gives CDR1 LGHDT, CDR2 YNNKEL (reference sequence).

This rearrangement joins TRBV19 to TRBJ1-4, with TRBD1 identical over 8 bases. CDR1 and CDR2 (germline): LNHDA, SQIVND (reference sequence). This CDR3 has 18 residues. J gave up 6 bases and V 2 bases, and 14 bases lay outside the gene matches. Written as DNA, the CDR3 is TGTGCCAGTAGTATAACCCAGGGGGCGCTGAGTTGGGATGAAAAACTGTTTTTT. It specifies CASSITQGALSWDEKLFF.

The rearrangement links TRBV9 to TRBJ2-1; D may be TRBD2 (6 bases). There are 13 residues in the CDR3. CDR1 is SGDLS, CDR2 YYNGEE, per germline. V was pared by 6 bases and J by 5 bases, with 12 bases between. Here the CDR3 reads CASTGPGDNEQFF. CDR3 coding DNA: TGTGCCAGCACCGGCCCGGGGGACAATGAGCAGTTCTTC.

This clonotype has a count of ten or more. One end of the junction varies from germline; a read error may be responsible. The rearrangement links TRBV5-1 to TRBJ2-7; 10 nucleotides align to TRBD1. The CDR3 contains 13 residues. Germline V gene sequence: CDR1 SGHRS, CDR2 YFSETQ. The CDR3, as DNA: TGTGCCAGCAGTGGGACAGGGGTGTACGAGCAGTACTTC. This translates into CASSGTGVYEQYF.

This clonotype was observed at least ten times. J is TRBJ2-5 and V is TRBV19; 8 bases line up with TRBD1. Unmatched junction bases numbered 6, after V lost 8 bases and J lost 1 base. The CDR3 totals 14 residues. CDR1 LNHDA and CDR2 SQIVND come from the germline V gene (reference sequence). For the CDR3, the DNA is TGTGCCAGTGGCGGCGGGACAGGCCAAGAGACCCAGTACTTC. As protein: CASGGGTGQETQYF.

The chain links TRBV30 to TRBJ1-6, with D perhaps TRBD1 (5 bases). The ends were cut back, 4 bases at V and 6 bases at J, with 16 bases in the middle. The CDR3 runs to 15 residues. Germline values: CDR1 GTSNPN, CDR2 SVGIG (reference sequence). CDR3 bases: TGTGCCTGGACCGGGGACTGGGACTTTAATTCACCCCTCCACTTT. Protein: CAWTGDWDFNSPLHF. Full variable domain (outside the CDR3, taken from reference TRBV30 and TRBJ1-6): SQTIHQWPATLVQPVGSPLSLECTVEGTSNPNLYWYRQAAGRGLQLLFYSVGIGQISSEVPQNLSASRPQDRQFILSSKKLLLSDSGFYLCAWTGDWDFNSPLHFGNGTRLTVT.

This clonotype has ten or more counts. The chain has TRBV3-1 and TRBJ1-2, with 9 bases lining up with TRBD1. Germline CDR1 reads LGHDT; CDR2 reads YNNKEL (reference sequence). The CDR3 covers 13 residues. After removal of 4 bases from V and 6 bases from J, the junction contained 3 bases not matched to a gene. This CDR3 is CASSRRTGDGYTF. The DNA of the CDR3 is TGTGCCAGCAGCCGCCGGACAGGGGATGGCTACACCTTC. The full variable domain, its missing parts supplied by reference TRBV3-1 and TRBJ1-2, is DTAVSQTPKYLVTQMGNDKSIKCEQNLGHDTMYWYKQDSKKFLKIMFSYNNKELIINETVPNRFSPKSPDKAHLNLHINSLELGDSAVYFCASSRRTGDGYTFGSGTRLTVV.

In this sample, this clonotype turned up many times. CDR3 DNA: TGTGCCAGCAGCTCCACGGGCCTTATTAAAAACATTCAGTACTTC. Translating gives CASSSTGLIKNIQYF. The chain is built from TRBV11-2 and TRBJ2-4; D not certain. V was pared by 4 bases and J by 4 bases, with 14 bases between. Germline V gives CDR1 SGHAT, CDR2 FQNNGV. This CDR3 has 15 amino acids.

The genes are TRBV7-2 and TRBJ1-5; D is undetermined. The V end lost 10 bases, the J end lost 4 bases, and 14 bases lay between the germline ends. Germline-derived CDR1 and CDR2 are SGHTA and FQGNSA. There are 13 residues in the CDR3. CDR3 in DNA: TGTGCCACCCAGGATTGGGGTAATCAGCCCCAGCATTTT. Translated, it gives CATQDWGNQPQHF. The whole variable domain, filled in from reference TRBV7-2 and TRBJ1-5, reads GAGVSQSPSNKVTEKGKDVELRCDPISGHTALYWYRQSLGQGLEFLIYFQGNSAPDKSGLPSDRFSAERTGGSVSTLTIQRTQQEDSAVYLCATQDWGNQPQHFGDGTRLSIL.